The 8 T cell receptor beta chains in this list originate from one sample, sequenced in a study of PD-1 and CTLA-4 blockade in melanoma. Only in-frame clones appear in the TCRdb table, and some are missing; sequencing was by immunoSEQ multiplex PCR. The sample comprises some 15,000 clones, around 70% of which are singletons, and about 17% rests with the top ten. This specimen consisted of CD8+ T cells from peripheral blood, obtained before anti-PD-1 treatment. These receptors originate from a human donor with melanoma.

The CDR3: CASSATKTAEAFF. CDR3 in DNA: TGTGCCAGCAGCGCGACGAAGACAGCAGAAGCTTTCTTT. The J gene is TRBJ1-1, the V gene TRBV9; D might be TRBD1 (5 bases). Germline V CDR1 and CDR2: SGDLS, YYNGEE. The CDR3 runs to 13 residues. The V and J ends lost 3 bases and 8 bases respectively, with 14 bases between them.

This clone is a singleton in its sample. The CDR3 DNA sequence: TGCGCCAGCAGCCAAGAATCCCCGGGACGGAGCTCTGGAAACACCATATATTTT. It yields the protein CASSQESPGRSSGNTIYF. The chain joins TRBV4-1 to TRBJ1-3; tentatively, D is TRBD1 (5 bases). The CDR3 contains 18 residues. Between the trimmed V and J ends, which lost 0 bases and 0 bases, there was a span of 15 bases. Germline-derived CDR1 and CDR2 are MGHRA and YSYEKL.

This rearrangement joins TRBV28 to TRBJ1-1, with TRBD1 as a possible D gene (6 bases). This CDR3 comprises 15 residues. Per the germline V gene, CDR1 is MDHEN and CDR2 is SYDVKM. The V and J ends lost 8 bases and 3 bases respectively, with 19 bases between them. The CDR3 sequence: CASFNSQGRDTEAFF. CDR3 nucleotides: TGTGCCAGCTTTAACTCACAGGGCAGGGACACTGAAGCTTTCTTT.

This clone was picked up a small number of times. The chain uses TRBV27 and TRBJ1-1; D unresolved. The CDR3 runs 15 residues. CDR1 is MNHEY, CDR2 SMNVEV, per germline (reference sequence). Deletions cut 3 bases from V and 0 bases from J, with 11 bases between. Written as DNA, the CDR3 is TGTGCCAGCAGTTTTTCCAGTGGGCTGAACACTGAAGCTTTCTTT. Amino acid sequence: CASSFSSGLNTEAFF.

The chain employs TRBV6-5 and TRBJ2-1; D may be TRBD1 (6 bases). Germline-derived CDR1 and CDR2 are MNHEY and SVGAGI. Trimming took off 5 bases at V and 15 bases at J, with 14 bases between the two ends. The CDR3 sequence is 11 residues long. The CDR3 is CASSTGTLRFF. CDR3 nucleotides: TGTGCCAGCAGTACCGGGACACTACGGTTCTTC.

The chain joins TRBV11-1 to TRBJ2-7; D is possibly TRBD1 (6 bases). Germline V lookup: CDR1 SGHAT, CDR2 FQDESV (reference sequence). Between the trimmed V and J ends, which lost 4 bases and 4 bases, there was a span of 11 bases. This CDR3 has 13 amino acids. In DNA form, the CDR3 reads TGTGCCAGCAGCTCTGGACAGCTATACGAGCAGTACTTC. Translated: CASSSGQLYEQYF.

This chain uses TRBV15 with TRBJ2-7; 14 nucleotides agree with TRBD2. Germline V CDR1 and CDR2: LNHNV, YYDKDF (reference sequence). This CDR3 is built from 15 residues. With V trimmed by 3 bases and J by 7 bases, 5 bases remained unmatched. The CDR3 DNA is TGTGCCACCAGCAGGGAGGGACTAGCGGGAGATGAGCAGTACTTC. It encodes CATSREGLAGDEQYF. Together with reference TRBV15 and TRBJ2-7, the CDR3 gives the full variable domain: DAMVIQNPRYQVTQFGKPVTLSCSQTLNHNVMYWYQQKSSQAPKLLFHYYDKDFNNEADTPDNFQSRRPNTSFCFLDIRSPGLGDTAMYLCATSREGLAGDEQYFGPGTRLTVT.

This chain joins TRBV28 and TRBJ1-6; D is unclear. Germline V gene lookup returns CDR1 MDHEN and CDR2 SYDVKM. The CDR3 loop spans 15 amino acids. V lost 6 bases, J lost 7 bases, and 16 bases lay in between. CDR3 DNA: TGTGCCAGCAGGCCACACCGAATAGTGAATTCACCCCTCCACTTT. This gives the protein CASRPHRIVNSPLHF.